This TCR beta chain originates from a study of blood T cells in healthy people across ages. Broader study findings: Observed TCR beta diversity per million T cells went down as age went up. This fall followed a roughly linear course with age. Unsorted PBMC input precluded a conclusive naive versus antigen-experienced comparison.

Each sample used at least 6 million PBMCs. Every sample gave at least 6 micrograms of total RNA when it was extracted. The CDR3 extends over 15 amino acids. Germline CDR1 and CDR2: SQVTM and ANQGSEA. The V gene end was trimmed by 4 bases and the J gene end by 6 bases; junction bases not matched to a gene: 8. With a J-beta primer mix and a sample-barcoded 5' primer, a second PCR ran about 6 to 11 cycles. Each CDR3 protein gets one entry after TCRdb re-called the 5' RACE reads with MiXCR. Counted here are approximately 1,700,000 distinct CDR3 sequences, approximately 40% occurring once; the ten biggest clones make up 20% to 25%. This clonotype was seen more than once but under ten times. Antigen specificity is unknown.

The V and J genes are TRBV29-1 and TRBJ2-3, with 12 bases aligning to TRBD2. The sequence came from a human donor in good health. Sequencing was carried out using blood. The CDR3 here is CSVAASGGAADTQYF. As DNA, the CDR3 is TGCAGCGTTGCGGCTAGCGGGGGGGCCGCGGATACGCAGTATTTT.